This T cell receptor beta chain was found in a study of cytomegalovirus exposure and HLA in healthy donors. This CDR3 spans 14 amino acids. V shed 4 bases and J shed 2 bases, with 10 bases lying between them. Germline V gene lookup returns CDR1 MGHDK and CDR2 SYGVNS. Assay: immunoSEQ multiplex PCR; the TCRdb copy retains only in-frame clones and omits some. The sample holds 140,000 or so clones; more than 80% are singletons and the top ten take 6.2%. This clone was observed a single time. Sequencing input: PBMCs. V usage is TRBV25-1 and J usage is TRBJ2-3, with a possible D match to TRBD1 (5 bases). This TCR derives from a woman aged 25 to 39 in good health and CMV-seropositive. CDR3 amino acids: CASSVGENTDTQYF. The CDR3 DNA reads TGTGCCAGCAGTGTAGGGGAAAACACAGATACGCAGTATTTT.